The TCR beta chain described here comes from a study of early T cells in non-severe SARS-CoV-2 infection. Study in general: Bulk RNA from unsorted whole blood was sequenced; chains were unpaired.

As regards this clonotype: Its matching antigen is unknown.

Study conclusions and caveats: Sequences matched to VDJdb favored anti-spike CD8 responses, while private and CD4 specificities were missed.

As part of library construction, unique molecular identifiers were attached to individual cDNA molecules. TCRdb re-analysed the 5' RACE reads in MiXCR, keeping a single row per CDR3 protein. Of tens of thousands of distinct CDR3 sequences listed, roughly 5.7% are singletons. This CDR3 is built from 14 residues. The germline V gene encodes CDR1 SQVTM and CDR2 ANQGSEA. V was clipped by 4 bases and J by 0 bases, with 7 bases between them. The origin of this receptor is an adult who was a healthcare worker with PCR-confirmed SARS-CoV-2 infection or an uninfected control (not recorded which). The gene calls are TRBV29-1 and TRBJ2-6; D remains unclear. Material: whole blood. This CDR3 is CSVADHSGANVLTF. The CDR3 DNA reads TGCAGCGTTGCCGACCACTCTGGGGCCAACGTCCTGACTTTC.